Following are 10 T cell receptor beta chains from one sample sequenced in a study of early T cells in non-severe SARS-CoV-2 infection. In TCRdb, the 5' RACE reads were re-called with MiXCR into one record per CDR3 protein. The sample records about 40,000 distinct CDR3 sequences, 4.5% to 5% being singletons. The sequencing sample was made of whole blood. The receptors shown here come from an adult who was a healthcare worker with PCR-confirmed SARS-CoV-2 infection or an uninfected control (not recorded which).

This clonotype was seen a handful of times. J is TRBJ2-5 and V is TRBV19; 7 bases match TRBD1. V lost 6 bases and J lost 4; bases outside the gene matches: 11. This CDR3 contains 15 residues. CDR1 and CDR2 from the germline V gene are LNHDA and SQIVND (reference sequence). The CDR3 protein is CASRKTGPAAETQYF. Here the CDR3 DNA reads TGTGCCAGTAGGAAGACAGGGCCCGCGGCAGAGACCCAGTACTTC.

The chain recombines TRBV6-2 or TRBV6-3 with TRBJ1-1, with no clear D. Germline CDR1 reads MNHEY; CDR2 reads SVGEGT. The CDR3 has 12 amino acids. Deletions cut 8 bases from V and 3 bases from J, with 10 bases between. The CDR3 nucleotides are TGTGCCAGCCGGGAGGGATACACTGAAGCTTTCTTT. This gives the protein CASREGYTEAFF.

V usage is TRBV7-2 and J usage is TRBJ2-3, with unresolved D. The CDR3 is made up of 14 amino acids. CDR1 and CDR2 from the germline V gene are SGHTA and FQGNSA. The V end was cut by 0 bases, the J end by 2 bases, with 6 bases between. DNA for the CDR3: TGTGCCAGCAGCTTAGCGCACGCCACAGATACGCAGTATTTT. It yields the protein CASSLAHATDTQYF.

A few counts support this clonotype. The V gene is TRBV7-3, the J gene TRBJ1-2; 9 positions agree with TRBD1. Trimming removed 1 base from V and 7 bases from J; junction bases left unmatched: 10. The CDR3 consists of 16 residues. Germline assignment: CDR1 SGHTA and CDR2 FQGTGA. The CDR3 nucleotides are TGTGCCAGCAGCTTAATAGTGGACAGGGGATTCTCTGGCTACACCTTC. The encoded protein is CASSLIVDRGFSGYTF.

Ten or more counts support this clonotype. The J gene is TRBJ1-1, the V gene TRBV7-9; perhaps TRBD1 as D (5 bases). Germline CDR1 and CDR2: SEHNR and FQNEAQ (reference sequence). Between the trimmed V and J ends, which lost 3 bases and 8 bases, there was a span of 16 bases. The CDR3 runs 14 residues. In DNA form, the CDR3 reads TGTGCCAGCAGCTTTCAACCCCGGGACGGCGAAGCTTTCTTT. It codes for CASSFQPRDGEAFF.

V and J are TRBV3-1 and TRBJ2-1; D unclear. CDR1 is LGHDT and CDR2 is YNNKEL in the germline V gene (reference sequence). V was cut by 4 bases and J by 10 bases, with 8 bases left in between. CDR3 length: 11 amino acids. As DNA, the CDR3 is TGTGCCAGCAGCCCATCTTTAGAGCAGTTCTTC. Its protein product is CASSPSLEQFF.

The sample holds many counts of this clonotype. The chain links TRBV6-2 or TRBV6-3 to TRBJ1-1, with D unclear. Trimming left V 0 bases short and J 1 base short, with 12 bases between. The CDR3 has 16 amino acids. Germline CDR1 MNHEY, CDR2 SVGEGT. The CDR3: CASSYSFDRPNTEAFF. CDR3 in DNA: TGTGCCAGCAGTTACTCGTTTGACCGGCCGAACACTGAAGCTTTCTTT.

This clonotype was recorded at least ten times. The chain carries TRBV19 and TRBJ2-1; unclear D gene. Between the trimmed V and J ends, which lost 2 bases and 2 bases, there was a span of 4 bases. The germline V gene encodes CDR1 LNHDA and CDR2 SQIVND (reference sequence). The CDR3 is made up of 13 amino acids. The chain's CDR3 is CASSINAYNEQFF. The CDR3 DNA is TGTGCCAGTAGTATAAATGCCTACAATGAGCAGTTCTTC. Together with reference TRBV19 and TRBJ2-1, the CDR3 gives the full variable domain: DGGITQSPKYLFRKEGQNVTLSCEQNLNHDAMYWYRQDPGQGLRLIYYSQIVNDFQKGDIAEGYSVSREKKESFPLTVTSAQKNPTAFYLCASSINAYNEQFFGPGTRLTVL.

A few counts support this clonotype. The V and J genes are TRBV20-1 and TRBJ2-7; no clear D. The CDR3 is 13 amino acids. V gave up 5 bases and J gave up 3 bases, with 14 bases separating them. Germline V gene lookup returns CDR1 DFQATT and CDR2 SNEGSKA (reference sequence). The CDR3 loop is CSARSFLGYEQYF. DNA for the CDR3: TGCAGTGCTCGGTCCTTCCTAGGCTACGAGCAGTACTTC.

This clonotype was detected ten times or more. The rearrangement uses TRBV29-1 and TRBJ1-1; TRBD1 might be the D (6 bases). The CDR3 extends over 14 amino acids. Germline-derived CDR1 and CDR2 are SQVTM and ANQGSEA. V dropped 2 bases and J dropped 1 base, with 11 bases sitting between them. The CDR3 here is CSVETQGRNTEAFF. The CDR3 DNA reads TGCAGCGTTGAAACACAGGGTCGGAACACTGAAGCTTTCTTT.